The 9 T cell receptor beta chains presented below share a single source sample, sequenced in a study of shared clonotypes between healthy human individuals. Sequencing was performed with immunoSEQ multiplex PCR; in TCRdb, only in-frame clones are kept and a portion is missing. The sample shows 110,000 or so clones, about two thirds of them seen only once. The sample taken for sequencing was memory CD8+ T cells sorted from blood. Subset noted: CD45RO+ cells pooled with CCR7-negative TemRA cells. These receptors were obtained from a woman aged 30 to 39 in good health.

For this clone: A much larger clone lies a single base off, so this may be a read error. CDR3 in amino acids: CASSQEGGASGVNVLTF. DNA for the CDR3: TGTGCCAGCAGCCAAGAGGGAGGGGCCTCTGGGGTCAACGTCCTGACTTTC. This rearrangement joins TRBV4-2 to TRBJ2-6; 7 positions agree with TRBD2. Germline CDR1 and CDR2: LGHNA and YNFKEQ. The CDR3 totals 17 residues.

The chain uses TRBV27 and TRBJ2-7; unclear D gene. Germline assignment: CDR1 MNHEY and CDR2 SMNVEV (reference sequence). The V gene lost 3 bases and the J gene lost 4 bases, with 13 bases spanning the gap. The CDR3 totals 14 residues. The CDR3 region is CASSFRSYGYEQYF. DNA of the CDR3: TGTGCCAGCAGTTTCCGATCCTACGGTTACGAGCAGTACTTC.

The gene calls are TRBV28 and TRBJ2-7; 12 bases match TRBD2. The V and J ends lost 9 bases and 0 bases, in that order; junction bases with no gene match: 9. Germline V gene lookup returns CDR1 MDHEN and CDR2 SYDVKM. The CDR3 is 16 residues long. In nucleotides, the CDR3 is TGTGCCAGTGAACCGGGACTAGCGGGCCGCTCCTACGAGCAGTACTTC. Protein product: CASEPGLAGRSYEQYF. The full variable domain, in which reference TRBV28 and TRBJ2-7 provide the parts outside the CDR3, is DVKVTQSSRYLVKRTGEKVFLECVQDMDHENMFWYRQDPGLGLRLIYFSYDVKMKEKGDIPEGYSVSREKKERFSLILESASTNQTSMYLCASEPGLAGRSYEQYFGPGTRLTVT.

V is TRBV6-5 and J is TRBJ1-1; D not certain. Germline V lookup: CDR1 MNHEY, CDR2 SVGAGI. The V gene lost 0 bases and the J gene lost 3 bases, with 8 bases spanning the gap. The CDR3 sequence is 14 residues long. CDR3 protein: CASSYSNSHTEAFF. As DNA, the CDR3 is TGTGCCAGCAGTTACTCGAATAGCCACACTGAAGCTTTCTTT.

The V gene is TRBV11-2, the J gene TRBJ2-7, with TRBD2 matching 9 bases. CDR1 is SGHAT, CDR2 FQNNGV, per germline. V lost 1 base to trimming and J lost 0 bases; unmatched junction nucleotides: 7. CDR3 length equals 17 residues. The CDR3 protein is CASSLGGTSWGSYEQYF. The DNA for the CDR3 is TGTGCCAGCAGCTTAGGGGGGACTAGCTGGGGCTCCTACGAGCAGTACTTC.

This CDR3 reads CASSQRASTDTQYF. The DNA of the CDR3 is TGCGCCAGCAGCCAAAGGGCGAGCACAGATACGCAGTATTTT. The chain couples TRBV4-1 to TRBJ2-3; D gene unclear. Germline V gene lookup returns CDR1 MGHRA and CDR2 YSYEKL. V was shortened by 2 bases and J by 0 bases, with 6 bases between the two germline ends. This CDR3 spans 14 amino acids.

The V gene is TRBV10-3, the J gene TRBJ1-5, with D possibly being TRBD1 (5 bases). V was shortened by 4 bases and J by 1 base, with 11 bases between the two germline ends. The CDR3 contains 15 residues. Germline-derived CDR1 and CDR2 are ENHRY and SYGVKD. The CDR3 coding sequence is TGTGCCATCAGTGCAAAGAGGGGAAGCAATCAGCCCCAGCATTTT. As protein: CAISAKRGSNQPQHF.

This clone was recorded once. This sequence joins TRBV28 and TRBJ2-5; D assignment may be TRBD1 or TRBD2 (5 bases each). The CDR3 length is 14 residues. Germline loops: CDR1 MDHEN, CDR2 SYDVKM. The V gene lost 6 bases and the J gene lost 6 bases, with 17 bases spanning the gap. The CDR3 sequence is CASSPGDQRKTQYF. CDR3 sequence (DNA): TGTGCCAGCAGCCCCGGGGACCAGAGAAAGACCCAGTACTTC.

CDR3 nucleotides: TGTGCCAGCAGTCGACTAGCGGGAGAGGTCTACAATGAGCAGTTCTTC. This codes for CASSRLAGEVYNEQFF. The rearrangement joins TRBV2 to TRBJ2-1; 12 bases align to TRBD2. Germline V gene data show CDR1 as SNHLY and CDR2 as FYNNEI. The CDR3 extends over 16 amino acids. After removal of 5 bases from V and 3 bases from J, the junction contained 5 bases not matched to a gene.